The rows below give T cell receptor beta chains drawn from one sample of a study of human T cells and chemical hapten exposure. TCRdb reprocessed the RACE reads with MiXCR, giving one entry per CDR3 protein. The sample has roughly 100,000 distinct CDR3 sequences; under 40% are singletons. The sample consisted of whole blood, taken in connection with sensitization to the hapten diphenylcyclopropenone (DPC). These receptors all come from a man in his forties with alopecia areata. Some clones in this sample may be carry-over from other donors' samples. Both conserved end residues are part of each CDR3. Each record gives: CDR3 DNA, CDR3 protein, V gene, J gene, clone size, D gene. A D gene is named only where the DNA matches it firmly. Size is omitted from some rows. Given values are once, few, many or a class for expanded clones.

CDR3nt: TGTGCCAGCCTCATCGAGCCCTCAAAAGAGACCCAGTACTTC; CDR3aa: CASLIEPSKETQYF; v_gene: TRBV6-2/TRBV6-3; j_gene: TRBJ2-5; abundance: few; d_gene: NA
CDR3nt: TGCGCCAGCAGCTTGGCCCAAGCGGGAGCAGATACGCAGTATTTT; CDR3aa: CASSLAQAGADTQYF; v_gene: TRBV5-1; j_gene: TRBJ2-3; abundance: few; d_gene: TRBD2
CDR3nt: TGTGCCAGCAGTGAATCCGGGACTAGCGGGAGTAATACGCAGTATTTT; CDR3aa: CASSESGTSGSNTQYF; v_gene: TRBV6-6; j_gene: TRBJ2-3; abundance: few; d_gene: TRBD2
CDR3nt: TGTGCCAGCAGTGAACTAGCGGGAGGCTACGAGCAGTACTTC; CDR3aa: CASSELAGGYEQYF; v_gene: TRBV25-1; j_gene: TRBJ2-7; abundance: NA; d_gene: TRBD2
CDR3nt: TGTGCCAGCAGTTCCGGCACAGATACGCAGTATTTT; CDR3aa: CASSSGTDTQYF; v_gene: TRBV25-1; j_gene: TRBJ2-3; abundance: few; d_gene: NA
CDR3nt: TGTGCCAGCTCAACTAGCGGGAGTTGGACCGGGGAGCTGTTTTTT; CDR3aa: CASSTSGSWTGELFF; v_gene: TRBV27; j_gene: TRBJ2-2; abundance: few; d_gene: TRBD2
CDR3nt: TGTGCCAGCAGGCGCCAACAGGGGCGACGAACTGAAGCTTTCTTT; CDR3aa: CASRRQQGRRTEAFF; v_gene: TRBV12-3/TRBV12-4; j_gene: TRBJ1-1; abundance: NA; d_gene: TRBD1
CDR3nt: TGTGCCAGCAGTTATAAGCCAACTGGGGGGCGAGCTGAAGCTTTCTTT; CDR3aa: CASSYKPTGGRAEAFF; v_gene: TRBV6-5; j_gene: TRBJ1-1; abundance: NA; d_gene: NA
CDR3nt: TGTGCCAGCAGTTACGACATCGGCGAGCAGTACTTC; CDR3aa: CASSYDIGEQYF; v_gene: TRBV6-2/TRBV6-3; j_gene: TRBJ2-7; abundance: few; d_gene: NA
CDR3nt: TGCGCCAGCAGCCAGTCAGGATCCGGTGAAGCTTTCTTT; CDR3aa: CASSQSGSGEAFF; v_gene: TRBV4-3; j_gene: TRBJ1-1; abundance: few; d_gene: NA
CDR3nt: TGTGCCAGCAGTTTGACAGGCCCCCCAGGGGCCCAGTACTTC; CDR3aa: CASSLTGPPGAQYF; v_gene: TRBV27; j_gene: TRBJ2-5; abundance: few; d_gene: NA
CDR3nt: TGTGCCAGCAGTTCCTTTGGGACAGGGGTACAAGAGACCCAGTACTTC; CDR3aa: CASSSFGTGVQETQYF; v_gene: TRBV27; j_gene: TRBJ2-5; abundance: few; d_gene: TRBD1
CDR3nt: TGCGCCAGCAGCCAAGGTCGACTAGCGGGAGGGCACCACACAGATACGCAGTATTTT; CDR3aa: CASSQGRLAGGHHTDTQYF; v_gene: TRBV4-1; j_gene: TRBJ2-3; abundance: NA; d_gene: TRBD2
CDR3nt: TGTGCCAGCACCTTCTACCCCCGAACAGTGGGGATAGAAGCTTTCTTT; CDR3aa: CASTFYPRTVGIEAFF; v_gene: TRBV12-3/TRBV12-4; j_gene: TRBJ1-1; abundance: NA; d_gene: NA
CDR3nt: TGCGCCAGCAGCTTGGCTGGGGGCGAAGGCGAGACCCAGTACTTC; CDR3aa: CASSLAGGEGETQYF; v_gene: TRBV5-1; j_gene: TRBJ2-5; abundance: few; d_gene: NA
CDR3nt: TGTGCCAGCAGTGCGACAGGGACCAACACCGGGGAGCTGTTTTTT; CDR3aa: CASSATGTNTGELFF; v_gene: TRBV9; j_gene: TRBJ2-2; abundance: NA; d_gene: TRBD1
CDR3nt: TGTGCCAGCAGCGCCGGTGGCGGTAGCTCCTACAATGAGCAGTTCTTC; CDR3aa: CASSAGGGSSYNEQFF; v_gene: TRBV9; j_gene: TRBJ2-1; abundance: many; d_gene: NA
CDR3nt: TGTGCCAGCAGCCCCACCCGGGGTCTAGGGGCCAACGTCCTGACTTTC; CDR3aa: CASSPTRGLGANVLTF; v_gene: TRBV6-1; j_gene: TRBJ2-6; abundance: few; d_gene: NA
CDR3nt: TGCAGCGTTGTACTAGCCGAGAACACCGGGGAGCTGTTTTTT; CDR3aa: CSVVLAENTGELFF; v_gene: TRBV29-1; j_gene: TRBJ2-2; abundance: NA; d_gene: NA
CDR3nt: TGTGCCAGCAGCCCTGGACGGGTGATTGAAAAACTGTTTTTT; CDR3aa: CASSPGRVIEKLFF; v_gene: TRBV7-9; j_gene: TRBJ1-4; abundance: NA; d_gene: NA
CDR3nt: TGTGCCAGCAGCTTAGACGGAGCGGTCTACAATGAGCAGTTCTTC; CDR3aa: CASSLDGAVYNEQFF; v_gene: TRBV7-3; j_gene: TRBJ2-1; abundance: few; d_gene: NA
CDR3nt: TGTGCCAGCAAAACTAGGGACAGGGGGCCCTACGAGCAGTACTTC; CDR3aa: CASKTRDRGPYEQYF; v_gene: TRBV6-5; j_gene: TRBJ2-7; abundance: NA; d_gene: TRBD1
CDR3nt: TGTGCCAGCAGTTTATCCACAGAAAAACTGTTTTTT; CDR3aa: CASSLSTEKLFF; v_gene: TRBV12-3/TRBV12-4; j_gene: TRBJ1-4; abundance: NA; d_gene: NA
CDR3nt: TGTGCCAGCAGTACGGCGGACAGGGCAAACAATGAGCAGTTCTTC; CDR3aa: CASSTADRANNEQFF; v_gene: TRBV6-6; j_gene: TRBJ2-1; abundance: NA; d_gene: TRBD1
CDR3nt: TGTGCCAGCAGTTCAACGACTAGCGGGAGGGGAGATACGCAGTATTTT; CDR3aa: CASSSTTSGRGDTQYF; v_gene: TRBV6-6; j_gene: TRBJ2-3; abundance: few; d_gene: TRBD2
CDR3nt: TGCAGTGGGACCGACAGGGGGCGAGGATTATACAATGAGCAGTTCTTC; CDR3aa: CSGTDRGRGLYNEQFF; v_gene: TRBV20-1; j_gene: TRBJ2-1; abundance: NA; d_gene: TRBD1
CDR3nt: TGTGCCAGCAGCCCCCAAGCGGGATGGGGAGATACGCAGTATTTT; CDR3aa: CASSPQAGWGDTQYF; v_gene: TRBV5-4; j_gene: TRBJ2-3; abundance: few; d_gene: TRBD2
CDR3nt: TGTGCCAGCACCCAAGCGGGTACAGATACGCAGTATTTT; CDR3aa: CASTQAGTDTQYF; v_gene: TRBV28; j_gene: TRBJ2-3; abundance: NA; d_gene: NA
CDR3nt: TGTGCCAGCAGCATGACTGAGTCCTACGAGCAGTACTTC; CDR3aa: CASSMTESYEQYF; v_gene: TRBV7-9; j_gene: TRBJ2-7; abundance: few; d_gene: NA
CDR3nt: TGTGCCACTCTACCCCCGGGACTAGCGGCAACCGGGGAGCTGTTTTTT; CDR3aa: CATLPPGLAATGELFF; v_gene: TRBV24-1; j_gene: TRBJ2-2; abundance: NA; d_gene: TRBD2
CDR3nt: TGTGCCTGGAATAGCGGGGATTACAATGAGCAGTTCTTC; CDR3aa: CAWNSGDYNEQFF; v_gene: TRBV30; j_gene: TRBJ2-1; abundance: few; d_gene: TRBD2
CDR3nt: TGTGCCAGCAGTCCTTCCACCGGGGAGCTGTTTTTT; CDR3aa: CASSPSTGELFF; v_gene: TRBV12-3/TRBV12-4; j_gene: TRBJ2-2; abundance: NA; d_gene: NA
CDR3nt: TGTGCCAGCAGTCAGTCTAATGAGCAGTTCTTC; CDR3aa: CASSQSNEQFF; v_gene: TRBV6-2/TRBV6-3; j_gene: TRBJ2-1; abundance: few; d_gene: NA
CDR3nt: TGTGCCAGCAGCTTAACCCGGACCAGGGGTGAAAAACTGTTTTTT; CDR3aa: CASSLTRTRGEKLFF; v_gene: TRBV12-3/TRBV12-4; j_gene: TRBJ1-4; abundance: NA; d_gene: NA
CDR3nt: TGTGCCAGCAGCGGGGGAGGGCGGGCAGATACGCAGTATTTT; CDR3aa: CASSGGGRADTQYF; v_gene: TRBV7-2; j_gene: TRBJ2-3; abundance: NA; d_gene: TRBD2
CDR3nt: TGCAGCGTTGAATGGCGACGTTGGGCAGGAGGGGATTACGAGCAGTACTTC; CDR3aa: CSVEWRRWAGGDYEQYF; v_gene: TRBV29-1; j_gene: TRBJ2-7; abundance: NA; d_gene: NA
CDR3nt: TGTGCCAGCAGCCAATTGAACCCAAGGACAGCCCAAGAGACCCAGTACTTC; CDR3aa: CASSQLNPRTAQETQYF; v_gene: TRBV16; j_gene: TRBJ2-5; abundance: NA; d_gene: NA
CDR3nt: TGCAGTGCTAGGGGGTTTGGACTAGCGGGAGATATGAACATTCAGTACTTC; CDR3aa: CSARGFGLAGDMNIQYF; v_gene: TRBV20-1; j_gene: TRBJ2-4; abundance: NA; d_gene: TRBD2
CDR3nt: TGCAGTGCCCCCCCCGGGGGATCCTACGAGCAGTACTTC; CDR3aa: CSAPPGGSYEQYF; v_gene: TRBV20-1; j_gene: TRBJ2-7; abundance: NA; d_gene: NA
CDR3nt: TGTGCCAGCAGCGTCGGGACTCTCACAGATACGCAGTATTTT; CDR3aa: CASSVGTLTDTQYF; v_gene: TRBV7-2; j_gene: TRBJ2-3; abundance: NA; d_gene: NA
CDR3nt: TGTGCCAGCCGAAGCCCAAGCCCTCGGGGACAGGGGGTTGATAGCAATCAGCCCCAGCATTTT; CDR3aa: CASRSPSPRGQGVDSNQPQHF; v_gene: TRBV21-1; j_gene: TRBJ1-5; abundance: NA; d_gene: NA
CDR3nt: TGCAGCGTTGCTGGTCCGGCTAGCGATCGGAGCTCCTACAATGAGCAGTTCTTC; CDR3aa: CSVAGPASDRSSYNEQFF; v_gene: TRBV29-1; j_gene: TRBJ2-1; abundance: NA; d_gene: NA
CDR3nt: TGTGCTAGCAGCCCTGTTTCTAATGAAAAACTGTTTTTT; CDR3aa: CASSPVSNEKLFF; v_gene: TRBV7-7; j_gene: TRBJ1-4; abundance: NA; d_gene: NA
CDR3nt: TGCAGTGGAAGGCCAGCGAACACTGAAGCTTTCTTT; CDR3aa: CSGRPANTEAFF; v_gene: TRBV29-1; j_gene: TRBJ1-1; abundance: few; d_gene: NA
CDR3nt: TGTGCCTGGAGTGTCGCACAGGGGGGATCACCCCTCCACTTT; CDR3aa: CAWSVAQGGSPLHF; v_gene: TRBV30; j_gene: TRBJ1-6; abundance: NA; d_gene: TRBD1
CDR3nt: TGTGCCAGCAGTTACTCAGGGACAGGGGGAGAACGGTACTTC; CDR3aa: CASSYSGTGGERYF; v_gene: TRBV6-5; j_gene: TRBJ2-5; abundance: NA; d_gene: TRBD1
CDR3nt: TGCAGTGCTATTAAGACAGGTCTCGGGACCCAGTACTTC; CDR3aa: CSAIKTGLGTQYF; v_gene: TRBV20-1; j_gene: TRBJ2-5; abundance: NA; d_gene: NA
CDR3nt: TGTGCCAGCAGCTTACAGGACAGGGGCACAGATACGCAGTATTTT; CDR3aa: CASSLQDRGTDTQYF; v_gene: TRBV11-1; j_gene: TRBJ2-3; abundance: NA; d_gene: TRBD1
CDR3nt: TGCAGTGCTAGTTGGGAAAAAGAGACCCAGTACTTC; CDR3aa: CSASWEKETQYF; v_gene: TRBV20-1; j_gene: TRBJ2-5; abundance: NA; d_gene: NA
CDR3nt: TGTGCCAGCAGCCATGGCAGCAATCAGCCCCAGCATTTT; CDR3aa: CASSHGSNQPQHF; v_gene: TRBV3-1; j_gene: TRBJ1-5; abundance: few; d_gene: NA
CDR3nt: TGTGCCAGCGGCAGGGGACCCTATAGCAATCAGCCCCAGCATTTT; CDR3aa: CASGRGPYSNQPQHF; v_gene: TRBV21-1; j_gene: TRBJ1-5; abundance: few; d_gene: NA
CDR3nt: TGTGCCAGCAGCCGGACAGCCGGTAATGAAAAACTGTTTTTT; CDR3aa: CASSRTAGNEKLFF; v_gene: TRBV5-6; j_gene: TRBJ1-4; abundance: few; d_gene: NA
CDR3nt: TGTGCCAGCAGCTTAGGGGACAGGGGGCGAAACACTGAAGCTTTCTTT; CDR3aa: CASSLGDRGRNTEAFF; v_gene: TRBV7-9; j_gene: TRBJ1-1; abundance: once; d_gene: TRBD1
CDR3nt: TGCAGCGGCCGATTAGCGGATACGCAGTATTTT; CDR3aa: CSGRLADTQYF; v_gene: TRBV29-1; j_gene: TRBJ2-3; abundance: few; d_gene: NA
CDR3nt: TGTGCCAGCAGCCGACTAGCGGGGGCATACAATGAGCAGTTCTTC; CDR3aa: CASSRLAGAYNEQFF; v_gene: TRBV7-8; j_gene: TRBJ2-1; abundance: NA; d_gene: TRBD2
CDR3nt: TGCAGTGCTCCCGGGACGGGACCCTACGAGCAGTACTTC; CDR3aa: CSAPGTGPYEQYF; v_gene: TRBV20-1; j_gene: TRBJ2-7; abundance: NA; d_gene: NA
CDR3nt: TGCAGCGTTGTGGGGACTTTAGGGACAGATACGCAGTATTTT; CDR3aa: CSVVGTLGTDTQYF; v_gene: TRBV29-1; j_gene: TRBJ2-3; abundance: NA; d_gene: NA
CDR3nt: TGTGCCAGCAGTTTCCTAGCGCTCGGGGAGCTGTTTTTT; CDR3aa: CASSFLALGELFF; v_gene: TRBV12-3/TRBV12-4; j_gene: TRBJ2-2; abundance: NA; d_gene: NA